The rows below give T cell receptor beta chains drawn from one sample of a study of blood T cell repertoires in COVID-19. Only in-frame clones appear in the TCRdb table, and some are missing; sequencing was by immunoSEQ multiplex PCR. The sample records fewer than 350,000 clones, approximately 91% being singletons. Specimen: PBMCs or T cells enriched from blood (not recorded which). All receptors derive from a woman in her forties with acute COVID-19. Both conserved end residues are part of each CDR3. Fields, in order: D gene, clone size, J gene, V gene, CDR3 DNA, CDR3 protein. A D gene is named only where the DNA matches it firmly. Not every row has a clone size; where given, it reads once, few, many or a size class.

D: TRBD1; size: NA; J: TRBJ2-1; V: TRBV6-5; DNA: TGTGCCAGCAGTCCCGGGACAGGTTACAATGAGCAGTTCTTC; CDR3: CASSPGTGYNEQFF
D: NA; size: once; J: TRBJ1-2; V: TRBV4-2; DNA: TGTGCCAGCAGCCGGGAGTCCGAGAATGGCTACACCTTC; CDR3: CASSRESENGYTF
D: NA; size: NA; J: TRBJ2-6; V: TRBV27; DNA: TGTGCCAGCAGTTTAAGGAGGGTCACGGGCTCTGGGGCCAACGTCCTGACTTTC; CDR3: CASSLRRVTGSGANVLTF
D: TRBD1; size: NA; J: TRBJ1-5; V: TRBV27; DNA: TGTGCCAGCAGTAAATGGACAGGGACTCAGCCCCAGCATTTT; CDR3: CASSKWTGTQPQHF
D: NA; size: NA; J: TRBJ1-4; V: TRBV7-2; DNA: TGTGCCAGCAGCTTAGGGGGCGGGATGGAAAAACTGTTTTTT; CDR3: CASSLGGGMEKLFF
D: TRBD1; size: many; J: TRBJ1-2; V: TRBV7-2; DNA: TGTGCCAGCAGCTTAAGGGACAGGGTAGGAGAAAACTATGGCTACACCTTC; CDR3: CASSLRDRVGENYGYTF
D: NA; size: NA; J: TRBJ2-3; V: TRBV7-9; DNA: TGTGCCAGCAAGGACGGGCGGGCGAACACAGATACGCAGTATTTT; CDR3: CASKDGRANTDTQYF
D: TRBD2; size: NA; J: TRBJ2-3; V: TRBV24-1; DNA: TGTGCCACCGGGAAAGGGCGGATAGCGGGTTCTAACTGGGATACGCAGTATTTT; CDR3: CATGKGRIAGSNWDTQYF
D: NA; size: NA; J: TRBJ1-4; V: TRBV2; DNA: TGTGCCAGCAGTGAAAGGGGGGAGGGAAAACTGTTTTTT; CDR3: CASSERGEGKLFF
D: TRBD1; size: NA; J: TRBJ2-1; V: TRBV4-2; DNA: TGTGCCAGCAGCCGAGGGACAGGGGTCAATGAGCAGTTCTTC; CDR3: CASSRGTGVNEQFF
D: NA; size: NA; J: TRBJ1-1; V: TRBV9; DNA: TGTGCCAGCAGCGTAGCTGTGAACACTGAAGCTTTCTTT; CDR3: CASSVAVNTEAFF
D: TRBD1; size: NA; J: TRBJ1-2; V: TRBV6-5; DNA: TGTGCCAGCTCGGGACAGGGGGCGATAAACTATGGCTACACCTTC; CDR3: CASSGQGAINYGYTF
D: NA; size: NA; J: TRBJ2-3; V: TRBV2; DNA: TGTGCCAGCAGTGTTCCCACTAGCAGGGATGAGGTCACAGATACGCAGTATTTT; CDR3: CASSVPTSRDEVTDTQYF
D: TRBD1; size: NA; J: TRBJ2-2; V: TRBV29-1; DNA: TGCAGCGGGGGACAGGGATCGAACACCGGGGAGCTGTTTTTT; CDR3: CSGGQGSNTGELFF
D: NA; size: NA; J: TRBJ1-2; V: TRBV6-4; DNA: TGTGCCAGCAGTGACGGTGCACCCGGGCCAGGGTGGCGTGGCTACACCTTC; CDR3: CASSDGAPGPGWRGYTF
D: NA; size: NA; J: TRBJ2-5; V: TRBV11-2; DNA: TGTGCCAGCAGCCGGACAGCTCAAGAGACCCAGTACTTC; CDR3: CASSRTAQETQYF
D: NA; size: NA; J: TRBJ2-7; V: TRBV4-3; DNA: TGCGCCAGCAGCCAAGATTTTGTAGAGACCTACGAGCAGTACTTC; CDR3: CASSQDFVETYEQYF
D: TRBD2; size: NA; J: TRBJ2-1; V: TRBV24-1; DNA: TGTGCCACCAGTGCTTCGCTAGCGGGAGGGCCCGGCGCCTACAATGAGCAGTTCTTC; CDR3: CATSASLAGGPGAYNEQFF
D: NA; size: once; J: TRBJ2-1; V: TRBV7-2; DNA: TGTGCCAGCAGCTTAGGGTTCCCAGCGGCCTACAATGAGCAGTTCTTC; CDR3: CASSLGFPAAYNEQFF
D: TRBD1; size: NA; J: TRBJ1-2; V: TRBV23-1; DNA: TGCGCCAGCAGTGTAGGACAGGGGGCTAACTATGGCTACACCTTC; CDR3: CASSVGQGANYGYTF
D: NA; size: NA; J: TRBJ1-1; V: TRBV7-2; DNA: TGTGCCAGCAGCTTCCGGGGGACCGGTGTGGCTTTCTTT; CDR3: CASSFRGTGVAFF
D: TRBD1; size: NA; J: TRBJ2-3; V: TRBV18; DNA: TGTGCCAGCTCACCCTGGGGACAGACTAGCACAGATACGCAGTATTTT; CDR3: CASSPWGQTSTDTQYF
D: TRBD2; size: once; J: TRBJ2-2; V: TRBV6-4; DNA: TGTGCCAGCAGTGACTCGTACGGGGGGGACACCGGGGAGCTGTTTTTT; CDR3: CASSDSYGGDTGELFF
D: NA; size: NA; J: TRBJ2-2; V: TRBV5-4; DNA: TGTGCCAGCAGCTATGGAGGCAACGGGGAGCTGTTTTTT; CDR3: CASSYGGNGELFF
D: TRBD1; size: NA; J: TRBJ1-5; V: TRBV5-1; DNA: TGCGCCAGCAGCTTGGGTCAGGGGGAGAATCAGCCCCAGCATTTT; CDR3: CASSLGQGENQPQHF
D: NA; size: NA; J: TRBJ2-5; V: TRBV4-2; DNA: TGTGCCAGCAGCCAAGACGCGGGAAACCAAGAGACCCAGTACTTC; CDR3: CASSQDAGNQETQYF
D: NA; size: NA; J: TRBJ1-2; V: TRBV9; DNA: TGTGCCAGCAGTCCAACCCGGGACTATGGCTACACCTTC; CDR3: CASSPTRDYGYTF
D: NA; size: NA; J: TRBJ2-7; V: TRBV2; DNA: TGTGCCAGCAGGGCCAGCGGCCTGTCCTACGAGCAGTACTTC; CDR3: CASRASGLSYEQYF
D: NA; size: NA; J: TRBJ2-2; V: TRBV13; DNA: TGTGCCAGCAACTACAGGGATCTCGTGGACACCGGGGAGCTGTTTTTT; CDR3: CASNYRDLVDTGELFF
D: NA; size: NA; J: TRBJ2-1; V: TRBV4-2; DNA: TGTGCCAGCAGCCAAGTGTCTAGCCTGGATGAGCAGTTCTTC; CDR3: CASSQVSSLDEQFF